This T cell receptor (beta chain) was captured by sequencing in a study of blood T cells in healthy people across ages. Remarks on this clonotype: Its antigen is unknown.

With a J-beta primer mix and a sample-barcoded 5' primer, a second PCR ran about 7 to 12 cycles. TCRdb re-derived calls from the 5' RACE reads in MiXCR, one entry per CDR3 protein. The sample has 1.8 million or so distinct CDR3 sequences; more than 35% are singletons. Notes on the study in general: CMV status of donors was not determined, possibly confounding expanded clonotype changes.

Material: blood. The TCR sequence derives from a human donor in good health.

CDR3 DNA sequence: TGCAGTGCTCCTACTTATTCAACCGGTTCGGGCGATGGCTACACCTTC. Protein: CSAPTYSTGSGDGYTF. The rearrangement uses TRBV20-1 and TRBJ1-2; D not resolved. The CDR3 runs to 16 residues. Trimming removed 5 bases from V and 6 bases from J, with 25 bases in between. The germline gives CDR1 DFQATT, CDR2 SNEGSKA (reference sequence).